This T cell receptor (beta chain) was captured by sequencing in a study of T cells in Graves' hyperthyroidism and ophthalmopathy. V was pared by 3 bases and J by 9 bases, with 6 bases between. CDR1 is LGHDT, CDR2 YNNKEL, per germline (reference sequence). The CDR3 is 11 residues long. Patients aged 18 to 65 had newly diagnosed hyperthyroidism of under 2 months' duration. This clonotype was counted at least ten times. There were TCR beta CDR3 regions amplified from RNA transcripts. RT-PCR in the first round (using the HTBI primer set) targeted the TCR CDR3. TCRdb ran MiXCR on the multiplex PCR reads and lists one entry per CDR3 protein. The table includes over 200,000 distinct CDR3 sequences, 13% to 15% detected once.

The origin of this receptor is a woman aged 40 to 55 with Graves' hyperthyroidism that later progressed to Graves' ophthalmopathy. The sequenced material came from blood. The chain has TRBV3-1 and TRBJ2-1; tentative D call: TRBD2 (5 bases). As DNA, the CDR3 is TGTGCCAGCAGCCAGGCGGGTGAGCAGTTCTTC. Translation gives CASSQAGEQFF.